This T cell receptor (beta chain) was documented in a study of cytomegalovirus exposure and HLA in healthy donors. Whole-study results and caveats: An analysis that was carried out later associated 15,000 to 20,000 TCR beta sequences with HLA alleles at 0.05 false discovery rate.

The CDR3 sequence is 15 residues long. After removal of 6 bases from V and 1 base from J, the junction contained 3 bases not matched to a gene. Germline CDR1 and CDR2: SNHLY and FYNNEI. PCR used 60 Vbeta primers and 13 Jbeta primers. Method: immunoSEQ multiplex PCR; TCRdb's copy keeps in-frame clones and lacks some. The sample contains under 70,000 clones, 65% to 70% of which appear only once. This clone was seen at least ten times. As yet, its antigen is unknown. When sampled, the donors appeared nominally healthy, though they likely had unrecorded immune exposures. The source material was PBMCs. The source is a woman younger than 45 in good health and CMV-seronegative. The chain has TRBV2 and TRBJ2-3; 11 nucleotides agree with TRBD2. The CDR3 is CASRLLAGGTDTQYF. CDR3 DNA: TGTGCCAGCAGGTTACTAGCGGGAGGCACAGATACGCAGTATTTT.